This T cell receptor (beta chain) was documented in a study of T cell responses to AZD1222 COVID-19 vaccine. In this sample, this clone turned up once. The table came from immunoSEQ multiplex PCR; TCRdb's copy has only in-frame clones and leaves some out. In the table there are about 150,000 clones, about nine tenths of which are singletons. Trimming pared 5 bases from V and 6 bases from J, leaving 15 bases between. Per the germline V gene, CDR1 is MNHEY and CDR2 is SMNVEV (reference sequence). The CDR3 runs to 14 residues. The source of this sequence is an adult who received the AZD1222 COVID-19 vaccine. Here the sequenced sample was peripheral blood, taken 28 days after the second AZD1222 dose. The chain has TRBV27 and TRBJ2-3; TRBD1 is a possible D gene (6 bases). Here the CDR3 DNA reads TGTGCCAGCAGTCCCCCAGGGGATAGGGATACGCAGTATTTT. Amino acid sequence: CASSPPGDRDTQYF.